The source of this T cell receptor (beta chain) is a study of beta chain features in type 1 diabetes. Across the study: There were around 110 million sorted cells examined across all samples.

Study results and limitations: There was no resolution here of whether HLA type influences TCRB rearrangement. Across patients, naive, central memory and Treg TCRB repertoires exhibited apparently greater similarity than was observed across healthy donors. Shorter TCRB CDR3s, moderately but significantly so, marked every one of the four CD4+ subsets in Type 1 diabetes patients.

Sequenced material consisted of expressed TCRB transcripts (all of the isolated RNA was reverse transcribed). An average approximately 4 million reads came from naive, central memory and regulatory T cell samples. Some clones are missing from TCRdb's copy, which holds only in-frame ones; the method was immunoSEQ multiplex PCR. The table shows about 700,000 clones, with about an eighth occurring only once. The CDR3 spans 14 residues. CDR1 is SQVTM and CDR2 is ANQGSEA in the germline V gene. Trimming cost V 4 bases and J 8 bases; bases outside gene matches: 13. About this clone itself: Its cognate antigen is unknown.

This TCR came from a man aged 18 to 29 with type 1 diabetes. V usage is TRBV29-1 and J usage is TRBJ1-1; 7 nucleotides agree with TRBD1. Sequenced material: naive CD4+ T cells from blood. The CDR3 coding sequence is TGCAGCGTTGCTTTGGGACAGCAGAACAGGGAAGCTTTCTTT. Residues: CSVALGQQNREAFF.